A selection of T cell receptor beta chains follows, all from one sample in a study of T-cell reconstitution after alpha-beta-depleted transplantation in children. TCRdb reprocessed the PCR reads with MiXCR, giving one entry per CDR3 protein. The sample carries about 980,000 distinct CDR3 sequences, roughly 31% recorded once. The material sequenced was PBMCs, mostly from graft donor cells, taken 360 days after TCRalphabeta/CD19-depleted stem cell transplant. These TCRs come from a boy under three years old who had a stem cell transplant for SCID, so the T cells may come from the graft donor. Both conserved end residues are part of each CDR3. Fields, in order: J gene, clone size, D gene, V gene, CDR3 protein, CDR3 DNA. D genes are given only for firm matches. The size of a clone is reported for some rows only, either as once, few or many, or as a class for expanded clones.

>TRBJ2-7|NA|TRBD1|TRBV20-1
CSARVQGAPYEQYF
TGCAGTGCTAGAGTCCAGGGGGCACCCTACGAGCAGTACTTC
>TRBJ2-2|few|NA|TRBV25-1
CASSEFSGFTGELFF
TGTGCCAGCAGTGAATTCTCAGGGTTCACCGGGGAGCTGTTTTTT
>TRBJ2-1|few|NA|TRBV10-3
CAISEGYTRNEQFF
TGTGCCATCAGTGAGGGCTACACCCGCAATGAGCAGTTCTTC
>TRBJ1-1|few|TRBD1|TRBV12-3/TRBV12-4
CASTSDRAVNTEAFF
TGTGCCAGCACCTCGGACAGGGCGGTGAACACTGAAGCTTTCTTT
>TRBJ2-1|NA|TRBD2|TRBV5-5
CASSLVRGGPGSYNEQFF
TGTGCCAGCAGCTTGGTTCGGGGGGGCCCTGGTTCCTACAATGAGCAGTTCTTC
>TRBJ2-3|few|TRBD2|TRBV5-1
CASSPLTSGGNTDTQYF
TGCGCCAGCAGCCCACTGACTAGCGGGGGAAACACAGATACGCAGTATTTT
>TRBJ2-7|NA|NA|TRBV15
CATSRDRGELYF
TGTGCCACCAGCAGAGATCGGGGAGAACTGTACTTC
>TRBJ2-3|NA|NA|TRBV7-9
CASSPRIADTQYF
TGTGCCAGCAGCCCTCGCATCGCCGATACGCAGTATTTT
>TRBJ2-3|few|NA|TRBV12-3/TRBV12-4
CASSLGDTITDTQYF
TGTGCCAGCAGCCTAGGGGACACCATTACAGATACGCAGTATTTT
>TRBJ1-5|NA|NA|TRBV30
CAWSRGGSNQPQHF
TGTGCCTGGAGTCGCGGGGGTAGCAATCAGCCCCAGCATTTT
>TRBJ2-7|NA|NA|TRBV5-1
CASSLGYGGTHEQYF
TGCGCCAGCAGCTTAGGCTACGGGGGTACCCACGAGCAGTACTTC
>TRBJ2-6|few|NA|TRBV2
CASSDLGSSGANVLTF
TGTGCCAGCAGTGATTTAGGTAGCTCTGGGGCCAACGTCCTGACTTTC
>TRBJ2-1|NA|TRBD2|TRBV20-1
CSARSGGAYNEQFF
TGCAGTGCGCGGAGCGGGGGGGCATACAATGAGCAGTTCTTC
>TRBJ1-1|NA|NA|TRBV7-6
CASSAMRENEAFF
TGTGCCAGCAGCGCTATGCGGGAAAATGAAGCTTTCTTT
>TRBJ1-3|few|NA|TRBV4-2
CASSSQPGTGHVYF
TGTGCCAGCAGCTCCCAACCGGGAACAGGCCACGTATATTTT
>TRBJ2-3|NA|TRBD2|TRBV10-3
CAIGWQGGDTDTQYF
TGTGCCATCGGGTGGCAGGGAGGGGACACAGATACGCAGTATTTT
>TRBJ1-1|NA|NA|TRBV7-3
CASSLKAGTDPNTEAFF
TGTGCCAGCAGCTTAAAGGCCGGAACAGACCCAAACACTGAAGCTTTCTTT
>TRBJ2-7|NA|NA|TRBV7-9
CASSSAPWDEQYF
TGTGCCAGCAGCTCCGCCCCCTGGGACGAGCAGTACTTC
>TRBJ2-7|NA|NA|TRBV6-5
CASSRDGNEQYF
TGTGCCAGCAGTCGGGACGGGAACGAGCAGTACTTC
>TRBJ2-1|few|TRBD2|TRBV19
CASSPGLAGGTDEQFF
TGTGCCAGTAGCCCGGGACTAGCGGGGGGCACTGATGAGCAGTTCTTC